This is a list of T cell receptor beta chains from one sample in a study of blood T cell repertoires in COVID-19. Profiled with immunoSEQ multiplex PCR; TCRdb holds only in-frame clones, not every one. Among approximately 130,000 clones listed, around 85% were seen once. Sequences were obtained from peripheral blood. The receptors come from a human donor in a cohort sampled during active COVID-19. Both conserved end residues are part of each CDR3. A D gene is named only where the DNA matches it firmly. For some rows the clone size is stated as once, few or many, or as a class when expanded; others skip it.

len	d_gene	v_gene	abundance	j_gene	CDR3nt	CDR3aa
20	TRBD2	TRBV19	.	TRBJ2-6	TGTGCCAGTAGTCCTGGCGGACTAGCGGGGACCAACTCTGGGGCCAACGTCCTGACTTTC	CASSPGGLAGTNSGANVLTF
14	TRBD1	TRBV9	.	TRBJ1-4	TGTGCCAGCAGCGGGGGGACAGGGAGTGAAAAACTGTTTTTT	CASSGGTGSEKLFF
12	.	TRBV30	.	TRBJ1-3	TGTGCCTGGAGGAGTTCTGGAAACACCATATATTTT	CAWRSSGNTIYF
16	TRBD2	TRBV9	.	TRBJ2-3	TGTGCCAGCAGCGTAGAAGCGGGGGGAGGCGCAGATACGCAGTATTTT	CASSVEAGGGADTQYF
13	.	TRBV11-3	.	TRBJ1-6	TGTGCCAGCGCCGGGAGGATGAATTCACCCCTCCACTTT	CASAGRMNSPLHF
15	TRBD1	TRBV7-9	.	TRBJ2-1	TGTGCCAGCAGCTTAGCGGGACAGGGGATCGATGAGCAGTTCTTC	CASSLAGQGIDEQFF
13	.	TRBV5-1	.	TRBJ1-1	TGCGCCAGCAGCTTGGACAGAACCTCTGAAGCTTTCTTT	CASSLDRTSEAFF
15	TRBD1	TRBV5-6	.	TRBJ2-5	TGTGCCAGCAGCTTGATGGGACAGGGGGCGGAGACCCAGTACTTC	CASSLMGQGAETQYF
14	.	TRBV24-1	many	TRBJ1-2	TGTGCCACCAGTGACCCTTACAGGGATGAGGGCTACACCTTC	CATSDPYRDEGYTF
17	.	TRBV5-1	.	TRBJ1-4	TGCGCCAGCAGCTTGGGGCTCGGGGGGCATGATAATGAAAAACTGTTTTTT	CASSLGLGGHDNEKLFF
14	.	TRBV7-8	.	TRBJ1-6	TGTGCCAGCAGCTTAAGGGGGTATAATTCACCCCTCCACTTT	CASSLRGYNSPLHF
15	TRBD2	TRBV3-1/TRBV3-2	.	TRBJ2-3	TGTGCCAGCAGCCAGGGGGGACTACGCACAGATACGCAGTATTTT	CASSQGGLRTDTQYF
15	TRBD1	TRBV6-5	once	TRBJ2-7	TGTGCCAGCAGACCAAGCAGGACAGGGGCCTACGAGCAGTACTTC	CASRPSRTGAYEQYF
14	TRBD1	TRBV7-2	.	TRBJ2-2	TGTGCCAGCAGCTTACAGGGGGCAACCGGGGAGCTGTTTTTT	CASSLQGATGELFF
14	.	TRBV16	.	TRBJ2-7	TGTGCCAGCAGCTCCAACAGGATCGGCTACGAGCAGTACTTC	CASSSNRIGYEQYF
16	.	TRBV14	.	TRBJ1-1	TGTGCCAGCAGCCAAGAAGCGGAGGGAGAGGCCACTGAAGCTTTCTTT	CASSQEAEGEATEAFF
18	TRBD1	TRBV7-3	.	TRBJ1-2	TGTGCCAGCAGCTTAGAGTCCCGGGACAGGGGGCGGGTGTGTGGCTACACCTTC	CASSLESRDRGRVCGYTF
10	.	TRBV19	.	TRBJ1-1	TGTGCCAGTGGTCGGGTCGAAGCTTTCTTT	CASGRVEAFF
15	TRBD2	TRBV19	.	TRBJ2-2	TGTGCCAGTAGCCTGACTAGCGGGAGCGTCGGGGAGCTGTTTTTT	CASSLTSGSVGELFF
16	.	TRBV30	once	TRBJ1-2	TGTGCCTGGAGTGTCGGGGGAGGGGGAACGGGCTATGGCTACACCTTC	CAWSVGGGGTGYGYTF
14	TRBD1	TRBV3-1/TRBV3-2	.	TRBJ1-3	TGTGCCAGCAGCCTAGGGACAGTTGGAAACACCATATATTTT	CASSLGTVGNTIYF
15	TRBD2	TRBV6-2/TRBV6-3	.	TRBJ2-7	TGTGCCAGCAGTTACTCACGGCGGGGGGGCTACGAGCAGTACTTC	CASSYSRRGGYEQYF
16	TRBD2	TRBV5-1	.	TRBJ2-3	TGCGCCAGCAGCGCGGGGTCCAGCGGGGGGGTAGATACGCAGTATTTT	CASSAGSSGGVDTQYF
17	TRBD1	TRBV19	.	TRBJ1-1	TGTGCCAGTAGTATAGGGAGGGGACAGGGAGGGAACACTGAAGCTTTCTTT	CASSIGRGQGGNTEAFF
12	.	TRBV7-7	few	TRBJ1-6	TGTGCTAGCAGAACAGTGTTATCACCCCTCCACTTT	CASRTVLSPLHF
15	TRBD2	TRBV6-5	.	TRBJ2-7	TGTGCCAGCGGAGGGGCGGGGGGAACCTCCTACGAGCAGTACTTC	CASGGAGGTSYEQYF
16	.	TRBV6-6	few	TRBJ1-3	TGTGCCAGCAGTCAGCCGGAGGGAAGGGTTGGAAACACCATATATTTT	CASSQPEGRVGNTIYF
16	TRBD1	TRBV24-1	few	TRBJ2-1	TGTGCCACCAGTGACAGGACAGGGGGAGCACTCAATGAGCAGTTCTTC	CATSDRTGGALNEQFF